A single T cell receptor beta chain is shown here with its context. Per germline, CDR1 SGHNT and CDR2 YYREEE (reference sequence). The CDR3 totals 12 residues. V lost 4 bases and J lost 10, with 14 bases in between. The PCR employed 60 Vbeta primers together with 13 Jbeta primers. TCRdb's table, derived via immunoSEQ multiplex PCR, lists solely in-frame clones and lacks some. The sample holds 90,000 to 130,000 clones, approximately 70% seen once. The data are from a study of cytomegalovirus exposure and HLA in healthy donors. The V call is TRBV5-4, the J call TRBJ1-1, with TRBD1 as a possible D gene (6 bases). This sequence was found in a woman aged 25-40 years in good health and CMV-seronegative. Material for sequencing was PBMCs. The CDR3 DNA follows: TGTGCCAGCAGCGTCCAGGGGTCGGGAGCTTTCTTT. It yields the protein CASSVQGSGAFF. The full variable domain, rest sourced from reference TRBV5-4 and TRBJ1-1, is ETGVTQSPTHLIKTRGQQVTLRCSSQSGHNTVSWYQQALGQGPQFIFQYYREEENGRGNFPPRFSGLQFPNYSSELNVNALELDDSALYLCASSVQGSGAFFGQGTRLTVV.